The clone carrying this T cell receptor beta chain was observed a few times. The antigen remains undetermined. This entry is derived from a study of post-analysis software for immune sequencing data. Study background: The patients showed relapsing-remitting, secondary progressive and progressive-relapsing multiple sclerosis courses.

Unique-molecular-identifier-tagged TCR beta cDNA libraries were used. T cells numbering about 1 to 11 million yielded about 500,000 cDNA molecules. One entry per CDR3 protein, called by TCRdb with MiXCR from the PCR reads. The table lists fewer than 850,000 distinct CDR3 sequences, 30% of them singletons, with under 0.7% in the top ten. Overall study findings and caveats: When compared against controls, multiple sclerosis patients showed significantly lower normalized Chao1 diversity. Clustering by F measure revealed strong co-clustering among samples prepared together in one batch. TRBV segments more frequent in patients than in controls numbered roughly 5 and included TRBV5-6, TRBV5-1 and TRBV20-1.

The CDR3 spans 12 residues. The germline V gene encodes CDR1 DFQATT and CDR2 SNEGSKA (reference sequence). Trimming took 4 bases from V and 6 from J, leaving 10 bases between them. The V and J genes are TRBV20-1 and TRBJ2-4; D gene ambiguous. The specimen was blood. The clonotype originates from a girl between 10 and 17 years old with multiple sclerosis. The CDR3 sequence is CSANYIGNIQYF. As DNA, the CDR3 is TGCAGTGCTAATTATATAGGAAACATTCAGTACTTC.